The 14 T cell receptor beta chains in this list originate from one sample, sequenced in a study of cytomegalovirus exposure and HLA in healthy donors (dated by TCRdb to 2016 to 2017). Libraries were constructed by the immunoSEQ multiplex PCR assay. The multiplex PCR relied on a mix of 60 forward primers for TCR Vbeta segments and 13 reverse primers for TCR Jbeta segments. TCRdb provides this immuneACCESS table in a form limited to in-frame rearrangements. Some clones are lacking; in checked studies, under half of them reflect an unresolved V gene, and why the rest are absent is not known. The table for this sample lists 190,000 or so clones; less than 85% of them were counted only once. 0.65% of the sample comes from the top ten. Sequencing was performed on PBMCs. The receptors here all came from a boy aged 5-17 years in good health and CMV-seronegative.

The CDR3 region has the DNA TGTGCCAGCAGTTGGTGGACAGGGGACCTTTCCGGCCAGCCCCAGCATTTT. This encodes CASSWWTGDLSGQPQHF. The gene calls are TRBV28 and TRBJ1-5, with 9 bases identical to TRBD1. Germline CDR1 reads MDHEN; CDR2 reads SYDVKM. Unmatched junction bases numbered 14, after V lost 4 bases and J lost 7 bases. There are 17 residues in the CDR3. The whole variable domain, remainder taken from reference TRBV28 and TRBJ1-5, is DVKVTQSSRYLVKRTGEKVFLECVQDMDHENMFWYRQDPGLGLRLIYFSYDVKMKEKGDIPEGYSVSREKKERFSLILESASTNQTSMYLCASSWWTGDLSGQPQHFGDGTRLSIL.

The CDR3 DNA reads TGTGCCAGCGAAGGGACAGCTACTAACTATGGCTACACCTTC. Protein sequence: CASEGTATNYGYTF. The J gene is TRBJ1-2, the V gene TRBV25-1; 7 nucleotides line up with TRBD1. Germline CDR1 is MGHDK and CDR2 is SYGVNS. Trimming at V came to 8 bases and at J to 0 bases, leaving 6 bases not matched to a gene. CDR3 length equals 14 residues.

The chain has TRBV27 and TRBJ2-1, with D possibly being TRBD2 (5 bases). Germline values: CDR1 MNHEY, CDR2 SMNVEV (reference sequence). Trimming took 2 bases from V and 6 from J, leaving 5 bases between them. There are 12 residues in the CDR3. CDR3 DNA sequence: TGTGCCAGCAGTTTAGCGGGCAATGAGCAGTTCTTC. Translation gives CASSLAGNEQFF.

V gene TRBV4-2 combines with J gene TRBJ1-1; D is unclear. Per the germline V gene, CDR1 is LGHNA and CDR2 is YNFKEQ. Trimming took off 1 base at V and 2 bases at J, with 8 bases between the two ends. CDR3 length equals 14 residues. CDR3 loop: CASSQAWLNTEAFF. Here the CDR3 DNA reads TGTGCCAGCAGCCAAGCGTGGCTCAACACTGAAGCTTTCTTT.

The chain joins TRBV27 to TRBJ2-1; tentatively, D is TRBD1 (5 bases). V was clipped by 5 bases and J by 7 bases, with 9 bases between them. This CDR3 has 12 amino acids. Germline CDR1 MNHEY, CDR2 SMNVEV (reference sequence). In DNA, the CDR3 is TGTGCCAGCAGTCTCTCAGGGAATGAGCAGTTCTTC. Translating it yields CASSLSGNEQFF.

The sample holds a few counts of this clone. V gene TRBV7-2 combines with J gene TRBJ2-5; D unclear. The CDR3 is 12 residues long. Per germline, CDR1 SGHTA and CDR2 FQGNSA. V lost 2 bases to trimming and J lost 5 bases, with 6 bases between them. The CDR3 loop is CASSLFRETQYF. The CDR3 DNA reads TGTGCCAGCAGCTTATTTCGGGAGACCCAGTACTTC. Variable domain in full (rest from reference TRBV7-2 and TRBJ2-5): GAGVSQSPSNKVTEKGKDVELRCDPISGHTALYWYRQSLGQGLEFLIYFQGNSAPDKSGLPSDRFSAERTGGSVSTLTIQRTQQEDSAVYLCASSLFRETQYFGPGTRLLVL.

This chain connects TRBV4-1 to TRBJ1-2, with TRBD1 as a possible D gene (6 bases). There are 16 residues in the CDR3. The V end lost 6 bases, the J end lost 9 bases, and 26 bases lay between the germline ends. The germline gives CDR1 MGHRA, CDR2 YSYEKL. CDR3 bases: TGCGCCAGCAGTCCCACTCTCGGGCCCCGGGACATTCGCTACACCTTC. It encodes CASSPTLGPRDIRYTF.

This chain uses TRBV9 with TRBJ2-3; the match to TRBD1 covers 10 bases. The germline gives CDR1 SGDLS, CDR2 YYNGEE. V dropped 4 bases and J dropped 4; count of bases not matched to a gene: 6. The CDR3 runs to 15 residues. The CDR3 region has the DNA TGTGCCAGCAGCCCCGGGACAGGGGAGCCAGATACGCAGTATTTT. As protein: CASSPGTGEPDTQYF.

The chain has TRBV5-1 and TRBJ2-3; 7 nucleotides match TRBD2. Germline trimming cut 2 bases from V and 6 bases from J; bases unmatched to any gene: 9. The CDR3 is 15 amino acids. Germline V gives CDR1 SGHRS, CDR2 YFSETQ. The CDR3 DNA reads TGCGCCAGCAGCTTACTGAGCGGGGAGCGTGATACGCAGTATTTT. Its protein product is CASSLLSGERDTQYF.

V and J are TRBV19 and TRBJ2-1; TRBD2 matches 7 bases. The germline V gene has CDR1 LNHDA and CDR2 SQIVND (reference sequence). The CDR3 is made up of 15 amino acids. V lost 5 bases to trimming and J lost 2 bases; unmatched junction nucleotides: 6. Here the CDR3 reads CASSFASGAYNEQFF. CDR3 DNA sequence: TGTGCCAGTAGTTTTGCTAGCGGAGCCTACAATGAGCAGTTCTTC.

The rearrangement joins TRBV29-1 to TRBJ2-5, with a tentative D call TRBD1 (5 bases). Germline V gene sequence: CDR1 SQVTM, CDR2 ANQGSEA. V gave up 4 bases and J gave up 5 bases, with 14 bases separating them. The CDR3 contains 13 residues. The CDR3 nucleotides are TGCAGCGTTGTGGGCAGGGTAGTTGAGACCCAGTACTTC. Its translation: CSVVGRVVETQYF.

The CDR3 here is CASSLVRQRLPRQETQYF. The CDR3 DNA sequence: TGTGCCAGCAGCTTAGTACGTCAGCGCCTCCCTCGCCAAGAGACCCAGTACTTC. V gene TRBV7-9 combines with J gene TRBJ2-5; D is ambiguous. This CDR3 has 18 residues. Germline CDR1 SEHNR, CDR2 FQNEAQ (reference sequence). The germline V and J ends were trimmed by 1 base and 1 base, with 19 bases remaining between them. The variable domain in full, with the rest retrieved from reference TRBV7-9 and TRBJ2-5, is DTGVSQNPRHKITKRGQNVTFRCDPISEHNRLYWYRQTLGQGPEFLTYFQNEAQLEKSRLLSDRFSAERPKGSFSTLEIQRTEQGDSAMYLCASSLVRQRLPRQETQYFGPGTRLLVL.

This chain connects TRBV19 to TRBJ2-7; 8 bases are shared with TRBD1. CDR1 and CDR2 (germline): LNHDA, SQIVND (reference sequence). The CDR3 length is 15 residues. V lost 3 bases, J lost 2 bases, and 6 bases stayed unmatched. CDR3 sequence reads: CASSIGTGATYEQYF. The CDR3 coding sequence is TGTGCCAGTAGTATCGGGACAGGTGCTACCTACGAGCAGTACTTC.

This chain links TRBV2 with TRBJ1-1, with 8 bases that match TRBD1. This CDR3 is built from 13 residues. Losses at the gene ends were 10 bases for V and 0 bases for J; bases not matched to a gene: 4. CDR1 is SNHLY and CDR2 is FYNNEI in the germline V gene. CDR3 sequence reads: CATRTGLNTEAFF. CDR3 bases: TGTGCCACCAGGACAGGGCTGAACACTGAAGCTTTCTTT.